This T cell receptor beta chain is from a study of T cells in Graves' hyperthyroidism and ophthalmopathy. It was RNA transcripts that yielded the amplified TCR beta CDR3 regions. TCR CDR3 underwent first-round RT-PCR with the HTBI primer set. TCRdb redid the calling of the multiplex PCR reads with MiXCR, one entry per CDR3 protein. This repertoire shows 300,000 to 400,000 distinct CDR3 sequences, around 14% found once; its top ten account for 9.5% to 12%. Germline values: CDR1 GTSNPN, CDR2 SVGIG (reference sequence). The CDR3 has 16 residues. J was trimmed by 3 bases and V by 4 bases; bases with no gene match: 10. Hyperthyroidism patients were newly diagnosed, had disease duration under 2 months, and were aged 18 to 65 years.

This receptor was obtained from an older woman with Graves' hyperthyroidism. The sequenced sample consisted of blood. V is TRBV30 and J is TRBJ1-3; 9 bases fit TRBD1. CDR3 residues: CAWTPRTGAYGNTIYF. For the CDR3, the DNA is TGTGCCTGGACCCCCAGGACAGGGGCATATGGAAACACCATATATTTT.